These T cell receptor beta chains were read from a single sample in a study of blood T cells in healthy people across ages. TCRdb reanalysed the 5' RACE reads using MiXCR and keeps one entry per CDR3 protein. The data show over 1,200,000 distinct CDR3 sequences, around 55% seen once. Sequencing was performed on blood. These receptors came from a man between 18 and 29 years old in good health. CDR3s leave out the opening cysteine and the closing phenylalanine or tryptophan. The D gene is left open where the match is weak.

J	V	D	CDR3
TRBJ1-2	TRBV10-2	NA	ASSPTPPSGGVVGYT
TRBJ2-1	TRBV18	TRBD2	ASSPGLAGVTGENEQF
TRBJ2-1	TRBV27	TRBD2	ASSSGGGDDNEQF
TRBJ1-1	TRBV7-2	NA	ASSNSEAF
TRBJ2-3	TRBV7-9	NA	ASSTTRSASTDTQY
TRBJ2-1	TRBV4-1	TRBD2	ASSQPDSGYYNEQF
TRBJ2-3	TRBV3-1	TRBD1	ASSPRDRGEDTQY
TRBJ2-1	TRBV5-5	NA	ASSSAGGRSYNEQF
TRBJ1-4	TRBV27	NA	ASGLLGEKLF
TRBJ2-3	TRBV9	NA	ASSVSPQGVDTQY
TRBJ2-2	TRBV20-1	TRBD2	SALSGVNTGELF
TRBJ2-5	TRBV12-3/TRBV12-4	NA	ASSPQRGASKETQY
TRBJ1-1	TRBV4-2	NA	ASSQASLENTEAF
TRBJ2-5	TRBV10-1	TRBD2	ASSESSGGGQETQY
TRBJ2-7	TRBV7-2	NA	ASSWNGASYEQY
TRBJ2-6	TRBV6-5	NA	ASSYGQDSGANVLT
TRBJ2-1	TRBV10-3	TRBD1	AIARPARGQAYEQF
TRBJ2-5	TRBV20-1	TRBD2	SASKESLAGVAHNEQY
NA	TRBV6-2/TRBV6-3	TRBD1	ASSYERGRGETQY
TRBJ1-5	TRBV20-1	TRBD1	SVPGQGNQPQH
TRBJ1-4	TRBV12-3/TRBV12-4	NA	ASSPDNAGRSEKLF
TRBJ1-2	TRBV6-5	NA	ASSYSVPSPYYGYT
TRBJ2-1	TRBV5-1	TRBD2	ASSETSGRRNEQF
TRBJ2-5	TRBV3-1	NA	ASSQDPGQTKETQY
TRBJ2-7	TRBV6-6	NA	ASSPVATPAYEQY